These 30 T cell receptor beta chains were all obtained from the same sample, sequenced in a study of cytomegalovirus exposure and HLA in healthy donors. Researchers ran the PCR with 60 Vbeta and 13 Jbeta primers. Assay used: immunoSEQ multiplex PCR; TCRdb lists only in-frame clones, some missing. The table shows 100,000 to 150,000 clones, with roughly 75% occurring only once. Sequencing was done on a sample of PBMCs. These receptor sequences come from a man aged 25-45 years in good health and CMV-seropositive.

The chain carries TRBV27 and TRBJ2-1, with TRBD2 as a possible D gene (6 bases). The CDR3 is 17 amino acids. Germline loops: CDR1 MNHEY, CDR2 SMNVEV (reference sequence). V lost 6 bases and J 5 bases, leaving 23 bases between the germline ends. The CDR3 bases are TGTGCCAGCAGAGGGCTGGGGGGAGCCAAAGGGGACAATGAGCAGTTCTTC. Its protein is CASRGLGGAKGDNEQFF.

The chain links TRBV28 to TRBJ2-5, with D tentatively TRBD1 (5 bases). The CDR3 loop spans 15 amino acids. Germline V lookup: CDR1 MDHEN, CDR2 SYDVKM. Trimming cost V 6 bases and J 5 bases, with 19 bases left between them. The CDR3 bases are TGTGCCAGCAGGATGAATATAAGGGGCGTTGAGACCCAGTACTTC. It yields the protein CASRMNIRGVETQYF.

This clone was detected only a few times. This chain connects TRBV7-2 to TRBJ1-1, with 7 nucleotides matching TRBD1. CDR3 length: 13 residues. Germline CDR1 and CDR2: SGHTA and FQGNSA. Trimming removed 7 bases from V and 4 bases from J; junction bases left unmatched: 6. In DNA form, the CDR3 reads TGTGCCAGCACCTTCGACAGGGTCACTGAAGCTTTCTTT. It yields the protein CASTFDRVTEAFF.

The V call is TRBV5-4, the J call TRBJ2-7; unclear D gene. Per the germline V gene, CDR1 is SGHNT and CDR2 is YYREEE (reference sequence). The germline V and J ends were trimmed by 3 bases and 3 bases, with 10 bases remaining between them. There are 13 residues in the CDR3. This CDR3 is CASSWVGGYEQYF. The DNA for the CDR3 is TGTGCCAGCAGCTGGGTAGGCGGCTACGAGCAGTACTTC.

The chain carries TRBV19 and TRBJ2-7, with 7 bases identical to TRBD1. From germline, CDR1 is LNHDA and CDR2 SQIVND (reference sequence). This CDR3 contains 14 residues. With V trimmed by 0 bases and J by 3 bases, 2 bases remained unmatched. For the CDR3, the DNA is TGTGCCAGTAGTATAGAAGGGGGCCACTACGAGCAGTACTTC. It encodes CASSIEGGHYEQYF.

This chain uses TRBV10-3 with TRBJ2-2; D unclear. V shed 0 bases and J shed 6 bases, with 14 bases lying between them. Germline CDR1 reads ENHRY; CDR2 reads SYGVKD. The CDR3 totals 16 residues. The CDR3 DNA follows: TGTGCCATCAGTGAGTCGAGGAACTTTCAGTCCGGGGAGCTGTTTTTT. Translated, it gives CAISESRNFQSGELFF.

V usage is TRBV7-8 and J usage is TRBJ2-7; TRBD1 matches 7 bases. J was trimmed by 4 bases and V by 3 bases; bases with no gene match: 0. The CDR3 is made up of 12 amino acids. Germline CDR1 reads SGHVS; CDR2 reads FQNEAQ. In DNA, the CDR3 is TGTGCCAGCAGCTTGGGACAGTACGAGCAGTACTTC. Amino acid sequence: CASSLGQYEQYF.

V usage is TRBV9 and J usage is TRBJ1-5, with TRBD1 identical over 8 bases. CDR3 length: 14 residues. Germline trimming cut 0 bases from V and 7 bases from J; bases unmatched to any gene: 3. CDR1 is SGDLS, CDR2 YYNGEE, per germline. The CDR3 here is CASSVAGGLQPQHF. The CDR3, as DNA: TGTGCCAGCAGCGTAGCAGGGGGCCTGCAGCCCCAGCATTTT.

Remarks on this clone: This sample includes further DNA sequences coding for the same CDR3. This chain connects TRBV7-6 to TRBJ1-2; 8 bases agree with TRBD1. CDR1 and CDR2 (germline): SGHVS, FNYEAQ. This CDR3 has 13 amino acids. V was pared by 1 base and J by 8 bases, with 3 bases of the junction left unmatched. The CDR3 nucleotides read TGTGCCAGCAGCTTAGGGACAGGGAACGGCTACACCTTC. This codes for CASSLGTGNGYTF. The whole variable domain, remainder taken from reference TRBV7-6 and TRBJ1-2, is GAGVSQSPRYKVTKRGQDVALRCDPISGHVSLYWYRQALGQGPEFLTYFNYEAQQDKSGLPNDRFSAERPEGSISTLTIQRTEQRDSAMYRCASSLGTGNGYTFGSGTRLTVV.

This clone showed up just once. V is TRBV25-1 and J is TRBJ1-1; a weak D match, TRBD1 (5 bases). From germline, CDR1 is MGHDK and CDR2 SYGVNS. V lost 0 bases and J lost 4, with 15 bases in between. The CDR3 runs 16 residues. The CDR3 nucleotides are TGTGCCAGCAGTGAATATGTCTCACGGGGGAGCACTGAAGCTTTCTTT. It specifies CASSEYVSRGSTEAFF.

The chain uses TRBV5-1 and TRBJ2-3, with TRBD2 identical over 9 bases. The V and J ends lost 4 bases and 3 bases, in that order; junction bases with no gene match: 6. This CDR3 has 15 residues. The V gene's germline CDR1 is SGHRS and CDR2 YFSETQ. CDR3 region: CASSLSGSRTDTQYF. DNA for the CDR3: TGCGCCAGCAGCCTTAGCGGGAGTCGGACAGATACGCAGTATTTT.

The CDR3 DNA sequence: TGCGCGTACGGGACCGGGACTAGCGGTAATGAGCAGTTCTTC. The encoded protein is CAYGTGTSGNEQFF. V is TRBV5-1 and J is TRBJ2-1; 11 bases align to TRBD2. Germline CDR1 and CDR2: SGHRS and YFSETQ. The CDR3 totals 14 residues.

CDR3 nucleotides: TGTGCCAGCAGCTCGGACTATCTGAAAGAGACCCAGTACTTC. Residues: CASSSDYLKETQYF. The rearrangement links TRBV5-4 to TRBJ2-5, with D maybe TRBD2 (6 bases). The V gene's germline CDR1 is SGHNT and CDR2 YYREEE (reference sequence). V was shortened by 3 bases and J by 3 bases, with 12 bases between the two germline ends. The length of the CDR3 is 14 residues.

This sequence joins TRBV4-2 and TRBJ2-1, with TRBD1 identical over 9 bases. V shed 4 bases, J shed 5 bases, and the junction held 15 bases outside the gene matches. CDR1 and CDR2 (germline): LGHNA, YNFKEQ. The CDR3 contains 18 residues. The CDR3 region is CASSLFETGGIDNNEQFF. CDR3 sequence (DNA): TGTGCCAGCAGCCTCTTCGAGACAGGGGGTATAGATAACAATGAGCAGTTCTTC.

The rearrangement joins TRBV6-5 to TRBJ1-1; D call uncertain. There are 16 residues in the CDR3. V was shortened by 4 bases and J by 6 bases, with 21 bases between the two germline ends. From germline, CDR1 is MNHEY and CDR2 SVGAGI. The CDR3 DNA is TGTGCCAGCAGTTTGAACCCAATGGCGGGGATGGCTGAAGCTTTCTTT. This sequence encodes CASSLNPMAGMAEAFF.

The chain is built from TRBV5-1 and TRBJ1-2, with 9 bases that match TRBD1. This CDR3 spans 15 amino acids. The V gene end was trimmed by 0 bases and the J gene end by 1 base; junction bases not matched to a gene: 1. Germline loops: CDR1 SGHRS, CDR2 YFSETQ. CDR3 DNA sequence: TGCGCCAGCAGCTTGGGGACAGGGGTTAACTATGGCTACACCTTC. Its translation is CASSLGTGVNYGYTF.

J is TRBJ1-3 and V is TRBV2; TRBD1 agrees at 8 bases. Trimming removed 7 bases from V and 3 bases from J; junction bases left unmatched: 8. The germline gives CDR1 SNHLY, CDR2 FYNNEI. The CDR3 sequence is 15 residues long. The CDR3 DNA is TGTGCCAGCATGGCTCAGGGGGCGAGTGGAAACACCATATATTTT. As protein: CASMAQGASGNTIYF. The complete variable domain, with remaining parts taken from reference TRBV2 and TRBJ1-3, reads EPEVTQTPSHQVTQMGQEVILRCVPISNHLYFYWYRQILGQKVEFLVSFYNNEISEKSEIFDDQFSVERPDGSNFTLKIRSTKLEDSAMYFCASMAQGASGNTIYFGEGSWLTVV.

The CDR3 protein is CASSLWVAGASDTQYF. The CDR3 bases are TGTGCCAGCAGTTTATGGGTAGCGGGAGCATCAGATACGCAGTATTTT. This chain uses TRBV27 with TRBJ2-3, with 9 bases aligning to TRBD2. V was clipped by 1 base and J by 4 bases; unmatched bases: 6. The CDR3 has 16 residues. Germline V CDR1 and CDR2: MNHEY, SMNVEV (reference sequence).

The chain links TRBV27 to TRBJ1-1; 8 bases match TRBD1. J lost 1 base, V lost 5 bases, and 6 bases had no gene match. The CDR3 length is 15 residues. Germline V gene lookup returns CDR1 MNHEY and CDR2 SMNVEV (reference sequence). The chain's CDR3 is CASSRTGWGNTEAFF. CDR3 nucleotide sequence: TGTGCCAGCAGTCGGACAGGGTGGGGGAACACTGAAGCTTTCTTT.

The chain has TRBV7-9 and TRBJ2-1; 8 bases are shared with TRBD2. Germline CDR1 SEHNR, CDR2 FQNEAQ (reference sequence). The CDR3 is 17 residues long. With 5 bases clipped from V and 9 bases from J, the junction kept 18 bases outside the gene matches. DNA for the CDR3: TGTGCCAGCAGCCCACGTCGGGGGGCGGGAGGTGAGAGTGAGCAGTTCTTC. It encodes CASSPRRGAGGESEQFF. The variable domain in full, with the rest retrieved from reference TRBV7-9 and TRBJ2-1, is DTGVSQNPRHKITKRGQNVTFRCDPISEHNRLYWYRQTLGQGPEFLTYFQNEAQLEKSRLLSDRFSAERPKGSFSTLEIQRTEQGDSAMYLCASSPRRGAGGESEQFFGPGTRLTVL.

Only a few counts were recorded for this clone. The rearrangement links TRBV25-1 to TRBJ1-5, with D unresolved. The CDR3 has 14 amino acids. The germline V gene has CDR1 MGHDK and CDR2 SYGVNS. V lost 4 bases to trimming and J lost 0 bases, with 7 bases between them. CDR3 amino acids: CASSVGGSNQPQHF. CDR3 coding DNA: TGTGCCAGCAGTGTAGGCGGTAGCAATCAGCCCCAGCATTTT.

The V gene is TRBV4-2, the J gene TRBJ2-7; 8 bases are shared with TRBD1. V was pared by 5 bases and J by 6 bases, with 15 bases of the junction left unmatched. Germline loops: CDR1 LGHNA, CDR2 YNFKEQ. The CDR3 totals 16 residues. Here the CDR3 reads CASSTYRGTGLREQYF. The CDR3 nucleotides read TGTGCCAGCAGCACCTACAGGGGGACAGGTTTACGCGAGCAGTACTTC.

The CDR3 loop reads CAWSQGVNYGYTF. The CDR3 bases are TGTGCCTGGAGTCAGGGGGTAAACTATGGCTACACCTTC. The chain is built from TRBV30 and TRBJ1-2; 7 bases line up with TRBD1. The germline CDR1 and CDR2 sequences are GTSNPN and SVGIG (reference sequence). The CDR3 runs to 13 residues. With V trimmed by 2 bases and J by 2 bases, 2 bases remained unmatched. The full variable domain, with the rest looked up from reference TRBV30 and TRBJ1-2, is SQTIHQWPATLVQPVGSPLSLECTVEGTSNPNLYWYRQAAGRGLQLLFYSVGIGQISSEVPQNLSASRPQDRQFILSSKKLLLSDSGFYLCAWSQGVNYGYTFGSGTRLTVV.

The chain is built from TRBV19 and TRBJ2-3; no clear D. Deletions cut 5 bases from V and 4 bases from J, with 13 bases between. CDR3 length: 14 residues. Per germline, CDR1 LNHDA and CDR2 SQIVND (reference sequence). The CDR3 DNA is TGTGCCAGTAGTCTACGACAAATTCCAGATACGCAGTATTTT. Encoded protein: CASSLRQIPDTQYF.

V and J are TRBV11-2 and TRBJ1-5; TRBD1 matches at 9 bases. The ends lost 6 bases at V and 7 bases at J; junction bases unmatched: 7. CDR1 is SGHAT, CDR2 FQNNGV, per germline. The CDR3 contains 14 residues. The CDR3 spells CASSQTGGLQPQHF. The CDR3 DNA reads TGTGCCAGCAGTCAAACAGGGGGCTTACAGCCCCAGCATTTT.

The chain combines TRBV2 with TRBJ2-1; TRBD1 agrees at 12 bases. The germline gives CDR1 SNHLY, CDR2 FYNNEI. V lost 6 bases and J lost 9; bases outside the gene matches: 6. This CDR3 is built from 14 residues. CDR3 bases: TGTGCCAGCAGCCGGGACAGGGGGCAGGGTGAGCAGTTCTTC. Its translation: CASSRDRGQGEQFF.

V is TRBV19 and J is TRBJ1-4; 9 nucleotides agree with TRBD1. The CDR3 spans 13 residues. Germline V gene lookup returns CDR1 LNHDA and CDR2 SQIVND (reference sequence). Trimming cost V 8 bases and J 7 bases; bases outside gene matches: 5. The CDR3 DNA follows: TGTGCCAGTGGGACAGGGTACCCTGAAAAACTGTTTTTT. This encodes CASGTGYPEKLFF.

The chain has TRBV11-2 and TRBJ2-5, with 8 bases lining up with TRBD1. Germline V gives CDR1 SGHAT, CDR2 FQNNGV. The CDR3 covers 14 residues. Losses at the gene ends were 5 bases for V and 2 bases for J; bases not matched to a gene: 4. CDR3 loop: CASSRTGLQETQYF. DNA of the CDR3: TGTGCCAGCAGCCGGACAGGGTTGCAAGAGACCCAGTACTTC.

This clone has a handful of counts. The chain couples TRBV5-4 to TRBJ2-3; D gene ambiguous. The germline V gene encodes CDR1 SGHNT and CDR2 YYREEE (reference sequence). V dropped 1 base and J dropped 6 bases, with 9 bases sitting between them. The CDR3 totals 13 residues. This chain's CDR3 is CASSLNNEDTQYF. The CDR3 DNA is TGTGCCAGCAGCTTGAATAACGAGGATACGCAGTATTTT. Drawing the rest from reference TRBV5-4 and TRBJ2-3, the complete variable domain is ETGVTQSPTHLIKTRGQQVTLRCSSQSGHNTVSWYQQALGQGPQFIFQYYREEENGRGNFPPRFSGLQFPNYSSELNVNALELDDSALYLCASSLNNEDTQYFGPGTRLTVL.

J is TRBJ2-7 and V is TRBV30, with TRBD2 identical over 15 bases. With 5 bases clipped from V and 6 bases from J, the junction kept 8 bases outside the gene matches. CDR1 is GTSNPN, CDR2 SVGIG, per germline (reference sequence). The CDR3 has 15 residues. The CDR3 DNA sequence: TGTGCCTGGGGTTCCGGGACTAGCGGGAGGAGCGAGCAGTACTTC. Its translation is CAWGSGTSGRSEQYF. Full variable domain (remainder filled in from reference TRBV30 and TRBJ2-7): SQTIHQWPATLVQPVGSPLSLECTVEGTSNPNLYWYRQAAGRGLQLLFYSVGIGQISSEVPQNLSASRPQDRQFILSSKKLLLSDSGFYLCAWGSGTSGRSEQYFGPGTRLTVT.